The sequence of this T cell receptor beta chain was determined in a study of CD8+ T cells in alopecia areata. Study-wide background: Those patients who were treated received oral tofacitinib, which was given at 5 to 10 mg twice daily for moderate-to-severe alopecia areata.

Noted treatment: oral pan-JAK inhibitor, 5-10 mg twice daily. In the case of this clone: Its antigen is as yet unknown.

Extraction of RNA preceded its reverse transcription into cDNA, which served as the sequencing template. The data were produced by immunoSEQ multiplex PCR, yet TCRdb's version contains in-frame clones alone and is incomplete. This sample has 190,000 or so clones, with roughly three fifths found just once. Findings and limits, study-wide: A great number of expanded lesional clones endured in scalp and blood during tofacitinib. Lesional tissue from the scalp (especially in alopecia totalis/universalis) showed higher clonality than normal scalp.

Sequenced here: CD4+ T cells sorted from blood, sampled at week 4, from a patient treated with tofacitinib. This clonotype was sampled from a human donor with alopecia areata.

The CDR3 region is CSVEDLEGLWDEQYF. The CDR3 coding sequence is TGCAGCGTTGAAGATCTAGAAGGGCTTTGGGACGAGCAGTACTTC. J is TRBJ2-7 and V is TRBV29-1; no firm D call. In germline, CDR1 is SQVTM, CDR2 ANQGSEA. This CDR3 region has 15 residues. Trimming took off 0 bases at V and 5 bases at J, with 17 bases between the two ends.